The 10 T cell receptor beta chains listed next were all sequenced from one sample in a study of cytomegalovirus exposure and HLA in healthy donors. 13 Jbeta primers and 60 Vbeta primers were used for the PCR. The protocol was immunoSEQ multiplex PCR, while the TCRdb copy is restricted to in-frame clones and leaves out a portion. The sample contains some 170,000 clones, roughly 81% of which appear only once. Material for sequencing was PBMCs. The receptors originated from a woman younger than 30 in good health and CMV-seropositive.

This rearrangement joins TRBV19 to TRBJ1-1; TRBD1 is a possible D gene (6 bases). Trimming left V 5 bases short and J 4 bases short, with 17 bases between. Germline V gene lookup returns CDR1 LNHDA and CDR2 SQIVND (reference sequence). This CDR3 spans 15 amino acids. This CDR3 reads CASSDLGRGGTEAFF. CDR3 DNA sequence: TGTGCCAGTAGTGACCTGGGCAGGGGCGGCACTGAAGCTTTCTTT.

The sample holds a few counts of this clone. V gene TRBV5-8 combines with J gene TRBJ1-1; TRBD1 might be the D (6 bases). This CDR3 spans 15 amino acids. Germline CDR1 reads SGHTS; CDR2 reads YDEGEE. Trimming left V 1 base short and J 6 bases short, with 16 bases between. The DNA of the CDR3 is TGTGCCAGCAGCTTGAAGCTGGGGGCGAGCGCTGAAGCTTTCTTT. This gives the protein CASSLKLGASAEAFF.

This rearrangement joins TRBV5-6 to TRBJ1-2, with TRBD1 matching 7 bases. CDR1 and CDR2 (germline): SGHDT, YYEEEE. V dropped 3 bases and J dropped 3; count of bases not matched to a gene: 8. The CDR3 sequence is 15 residues long. CDR3 protein: CASSSLRDRHYGYTF. The DNA of the CDR3 is TGTGCCAGCAGCTCCCTTCGGGACAGACACTATGGCTACACCTTC.

The gene calls are TRBV27 and TRBJ1-5; TRBD1 agrees at 7 bases. The ends lost 5 bases at V and 5 bases at J; junction bases unmatched: 18. Per the germline V gene, CDR1 is MNHEY and CDR2 is SMNVEV (reference sequence). The CDR3 spans 18 residues. The CDR3 region has the DNA TGTGCCAGCAGTCTACAGACAGGGTCTCTCATCCGGGATCAGCCCCAGCATTTT. Residues: CASSLQTGSLIRDQPQHF.

The V call is TRBV7-2, the J call TRBJ1-1, with 8 bases aligning to TRBD1. The V gene's germline CDR1 is SGHTA and CDR2 FQGNSA. This CDR3 has 13 residues. With 5 bases clipped from V and 6 bases from J, the junction kept 5 bases outside the gene matches. The CDR3 DNA reads TGTGCCAGCAGCATCGACAGGGGCGCTGAAGCTTTCTTT. Protein sequence: CASSIDRGAEAFF.

V and J are TRBV4-1 and TRBJ2-1; D gene uncertain. Germline loops: CDR1 MGHRA, CDR2 YSYEKL. This CDR3 contains 13 residues. Between the trimmed V and J ends, which lost 1 base and 7 bases, there was a span of 8 bases. The CDR3, as DNA: TGCGCCAGCAGCCAAGCACCGAGGAATGAGCAGTTCTTC. Protein product: CASSQAPRNEQFF.

The chain combines TRBV5-6 with TRBJ2-5; tentative D call: TRBD1 (5 bases). There are 14 residues in the CDR3. Germline assignment: CDR1 SGHDT and CDR2 YYEEEE. V lost 1 base and J 5 bases, leaving 12 bases between the germline ends. CDR3 nucleotide sequence: TGTGCCAGCAGCTTGATGGGCCCAGGGGAGACCCAGTACTTC. Its translation: CASSLMGPGETQYF. Looking up the rest from reference TRBV5-6 and TRBJ2-5 gives the full variable domain: DAGVTQSPTHLIKTRGQQVTLRCSPKSGHDTVSWYQQALGQGPQFIFQYYEEEERQRGNFPDRFSGHQFPNYSSELNVNALLLGDSALYLCASSLMGPGETQYFGPGTRLLVL.

The V and J genes are TRBV7-2 and TRBJ2-7, with D maybe TRBD1 (6 bases). CDR1 and CDR2 (germline): SGHTA, FQGNSA. The ends were cut back, 2 bases at V and 4 bases at J, with 12 bases in the middle. CDR3 size: 14 residues. The DNA of the CDR3 is TGTGCCAGCAGCTTAACAGGGAGATCATACGAGCAGTACTTC. Its translation is CASSLTGRSYEQYF.

The genes are TRBV4-1 and TRBJ1-6; D gene uncertain. Germline CDR1 reads MGHRA; CDR2 reads YSYEKL. Trimming took 1 base from V and 0 from J, leaving 10 bases between them. There are 17 residues in the CDR3. The CDR3 region has the DNA TGCGCCAGCAGCCAAGGTCTCCCGGTCTCCTATAATTCACCCCTCCACTTT. It codes for CASSQGLPVSYNSPLHF.

The chain is built from TRBV5-4 and TRBJ2-7; the D gene is possibly TRBD1 (6 bases). Germline V gene data show CDR1 as SGHNT and CDR2 as YYREEE (reference sequence). Trimming took 1 base from V and 11 from J, leaving 19 bases between them. This CDR3 has 14 residues. CDR3 in amino acids: CASSLWSGAGEKYF. CDR3 in DNA: TGTGCCAGCAGCTTGTGGTCAGGGGCCGGGGAAAAGTACTTC.